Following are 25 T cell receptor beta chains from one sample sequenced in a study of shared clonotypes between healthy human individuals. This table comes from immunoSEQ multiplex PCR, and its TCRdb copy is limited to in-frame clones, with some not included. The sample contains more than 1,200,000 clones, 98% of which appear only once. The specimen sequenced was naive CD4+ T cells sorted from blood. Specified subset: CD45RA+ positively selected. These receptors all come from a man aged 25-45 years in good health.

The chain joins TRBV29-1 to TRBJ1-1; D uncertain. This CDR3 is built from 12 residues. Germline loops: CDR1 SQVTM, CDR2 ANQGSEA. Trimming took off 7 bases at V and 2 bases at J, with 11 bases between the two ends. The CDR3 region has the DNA TGCAGCGGTCAGCCAGGCAACACTGAAGCTTTCTTT. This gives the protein CSGQPGNTEAFF.

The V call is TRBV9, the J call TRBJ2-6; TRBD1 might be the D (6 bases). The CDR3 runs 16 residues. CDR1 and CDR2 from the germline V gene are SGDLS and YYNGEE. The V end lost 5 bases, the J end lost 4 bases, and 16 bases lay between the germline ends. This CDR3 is CASSLNRVAGANVLTF. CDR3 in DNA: TGTGCCAGCAGTTTGAACAGGGTCGCCGGGGCCAACGTCCTGACTTTC.

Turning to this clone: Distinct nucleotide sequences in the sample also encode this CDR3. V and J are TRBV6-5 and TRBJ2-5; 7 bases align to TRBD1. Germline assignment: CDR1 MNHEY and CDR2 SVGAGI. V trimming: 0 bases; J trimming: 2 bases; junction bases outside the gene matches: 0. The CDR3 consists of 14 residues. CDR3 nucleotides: TGTGCCAGCAGTTACTCGACAGGGCAAGAGACCCAGTACTTC. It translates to CASSYSTGQETQYF.

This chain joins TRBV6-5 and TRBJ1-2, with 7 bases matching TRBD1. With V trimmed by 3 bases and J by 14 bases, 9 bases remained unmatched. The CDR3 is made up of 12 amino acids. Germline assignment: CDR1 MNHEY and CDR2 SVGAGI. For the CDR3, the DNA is TGTGCCAGCAGTTATCGGGGAGGGACAGAAACCTTC. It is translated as CASSYRGGTETF.

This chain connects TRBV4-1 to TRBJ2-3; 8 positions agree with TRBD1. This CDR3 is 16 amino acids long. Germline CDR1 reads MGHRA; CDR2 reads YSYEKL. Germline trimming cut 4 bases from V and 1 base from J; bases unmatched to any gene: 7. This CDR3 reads CASSPGQGGGTDTQYF. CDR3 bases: TGCGCCAGCAGCCCCGGACAGGGCGGGGGCACAGATACGCAGTATTTT.

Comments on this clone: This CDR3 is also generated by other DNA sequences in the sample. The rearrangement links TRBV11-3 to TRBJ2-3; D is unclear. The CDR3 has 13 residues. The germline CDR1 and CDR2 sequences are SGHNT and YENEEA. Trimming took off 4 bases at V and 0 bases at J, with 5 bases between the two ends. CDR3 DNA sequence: TGTGCCAGCAGCTCCCCTAGCACAGATACGCAGTATTTT. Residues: CASSSPSTDTQYF.

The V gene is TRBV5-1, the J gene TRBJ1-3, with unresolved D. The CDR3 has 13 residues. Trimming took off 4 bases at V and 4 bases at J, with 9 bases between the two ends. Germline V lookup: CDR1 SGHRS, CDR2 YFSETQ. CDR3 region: CASSPPAGNTIYF. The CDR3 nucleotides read TGCGCCAGCAGCCCTCCCGCAGGAAACACCATATATTTT.

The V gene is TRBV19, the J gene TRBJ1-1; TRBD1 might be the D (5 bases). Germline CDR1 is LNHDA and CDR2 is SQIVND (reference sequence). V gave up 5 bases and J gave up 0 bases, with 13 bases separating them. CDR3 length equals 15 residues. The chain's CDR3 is CASSVSGTVNTEAFF. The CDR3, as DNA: TGTGCCAGTAGTGTATCGGGGACGGTGAACACTGAAGCTTTCTTT.

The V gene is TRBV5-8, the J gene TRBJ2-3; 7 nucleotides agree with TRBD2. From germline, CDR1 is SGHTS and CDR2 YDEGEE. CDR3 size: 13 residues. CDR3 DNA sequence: TGTGCTATCGGAGGACTAGATTTAAATACGCAGTATTTT. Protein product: CAIGGLDLNTQYF.

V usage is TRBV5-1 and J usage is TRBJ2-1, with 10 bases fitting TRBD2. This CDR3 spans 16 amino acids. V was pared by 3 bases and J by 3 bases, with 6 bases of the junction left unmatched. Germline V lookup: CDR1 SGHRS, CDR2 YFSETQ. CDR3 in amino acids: CASSSLQREGYNEQFF. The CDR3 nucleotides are TGCGCCAGCAGCTCCCTTCAGCGGGAGGGCTACAATGAGCAGTTCTTC.

The CDR3 spells CASSVLKLNTGELFF. CDR3 nucleotide sequence: TGTGCCAGCAGTGTACTTAAACTGAACACCGGGGAGCTGTTTTTT. This chain links TRBV25-1 with TRBJ2-2; no clear D. The CDR3 totals 15 residues. Germline V gives CDR1 MGHDK, CDR2 SYGVNS. V was clipped by 4 bases and J by 1 base, with 10 bases between them.

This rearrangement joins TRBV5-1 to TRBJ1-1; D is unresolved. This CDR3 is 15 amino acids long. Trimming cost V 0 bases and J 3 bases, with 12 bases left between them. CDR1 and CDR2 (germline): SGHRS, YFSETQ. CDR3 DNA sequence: TGCGCCAGCAGCTTGGAGGGAGGGCCTGACACTGAAGCTTTCTTT. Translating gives CASSLEGGPDTEAFF.

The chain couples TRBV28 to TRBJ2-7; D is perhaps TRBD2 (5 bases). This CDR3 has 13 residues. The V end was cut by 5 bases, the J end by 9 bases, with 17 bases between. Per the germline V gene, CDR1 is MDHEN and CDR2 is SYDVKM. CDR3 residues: CASSPRGPGGQYF. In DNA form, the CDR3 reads TGTGCCAGCAGTCCCCGCGGGCCAGGCGGGCAGTACTTC.

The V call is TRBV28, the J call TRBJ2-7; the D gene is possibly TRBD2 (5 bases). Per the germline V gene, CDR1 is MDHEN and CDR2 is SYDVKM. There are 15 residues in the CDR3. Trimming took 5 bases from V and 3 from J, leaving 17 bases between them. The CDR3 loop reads CASSEEVTGSYEQYF. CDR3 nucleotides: TGTGCCAGCAGTGAAGAGGTGACGGGAAGCTACGAGCAGTACTTC.

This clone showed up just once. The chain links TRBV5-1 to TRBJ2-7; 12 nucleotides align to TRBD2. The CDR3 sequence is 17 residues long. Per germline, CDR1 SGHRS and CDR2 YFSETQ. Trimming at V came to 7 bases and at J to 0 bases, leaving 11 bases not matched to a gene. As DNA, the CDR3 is TGCGCCAGCTCCAGACTAGCGGGAGAGGGAGGCTCCTACGAGCAGTACTTC. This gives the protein CASSRLAGEGGSYEQYF.

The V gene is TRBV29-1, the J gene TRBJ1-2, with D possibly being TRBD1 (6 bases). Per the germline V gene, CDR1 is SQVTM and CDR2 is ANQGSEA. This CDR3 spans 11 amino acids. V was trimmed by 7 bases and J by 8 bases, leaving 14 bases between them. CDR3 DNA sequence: TGCAGCGGGGGGCAGGGAGACGGCTACACCTTC. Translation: CSGGQGDGYTF.

CDR3 residues: CASSFGQGGEQFF. CDR3 nucleotides: TGCGCCAGCAGCTTCGGACAGGGGGGCGAGCAGTTCTTC. The rearrangement links TRBV5-1 to TRBJ2-1; 10 bases are shared with TRBD1. J gave up 10 bases and V 2 bases, and 3 bases lay outside the gene matches. Germline CDR1 SGHRS, CDR2 YFSETQ. CDR3 length: 13 amino acids.

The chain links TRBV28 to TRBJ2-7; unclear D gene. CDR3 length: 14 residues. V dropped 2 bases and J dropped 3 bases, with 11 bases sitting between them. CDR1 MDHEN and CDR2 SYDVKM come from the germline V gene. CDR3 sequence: CASSLGSERYEQYF. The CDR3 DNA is TGTGCCAGCAGTTTAGGGTCGGAACGCTACGAGCAGTACTTC.

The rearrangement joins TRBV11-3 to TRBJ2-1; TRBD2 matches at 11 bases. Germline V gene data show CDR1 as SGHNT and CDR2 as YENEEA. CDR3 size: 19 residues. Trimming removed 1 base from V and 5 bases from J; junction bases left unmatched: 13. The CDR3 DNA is TGTGCCAGCAGCTTAGGCACTAGCGGGAGTGTCATCCCAAACAATGAGCAGTTCTTC. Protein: CASSLGTSGSVIPNNEQFF.

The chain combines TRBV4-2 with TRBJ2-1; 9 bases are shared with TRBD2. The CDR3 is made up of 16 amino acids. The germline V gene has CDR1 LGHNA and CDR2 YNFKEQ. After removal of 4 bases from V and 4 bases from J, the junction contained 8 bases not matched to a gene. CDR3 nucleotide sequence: TGTGCCAGCAGCCCCGAGAGCGGGAGGCCGTACAATGAGCAGTTCTTC. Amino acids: CASSPESGRPYNEQFF.

CDR3 nucleotide sequence: TGCAGCGTCCAGAGGACTAGCGGTTCCTACGAGCAGTACTTC. It encodes CSVQRTSGSYEQYF. The J gene is TRBJ2-7, the V gene TRBV29-1, with TRBD2 matching 10 bases. The CDR3 extends over 14 amino acids. Germline V gene sequence: CDR1 SQVTM, CDR2 ANQGSEA. Unmatched junction bases numbered 6, after V lost 6 bases and J lost 1 base.

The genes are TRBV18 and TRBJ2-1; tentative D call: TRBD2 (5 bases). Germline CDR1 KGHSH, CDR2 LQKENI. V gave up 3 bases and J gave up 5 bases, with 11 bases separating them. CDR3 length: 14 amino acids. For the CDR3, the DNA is TGTGCCAGCTCACCCGGGATGATAGACAATGAGCAGTTCTTC. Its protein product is CASSPGMIDNEQFF.

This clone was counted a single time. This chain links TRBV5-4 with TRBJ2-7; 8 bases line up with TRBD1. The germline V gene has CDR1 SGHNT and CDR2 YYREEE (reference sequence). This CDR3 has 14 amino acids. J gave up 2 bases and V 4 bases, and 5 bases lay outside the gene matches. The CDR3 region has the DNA TGTGCCAGCAGCCCTCCGGGACAGGCCTACGAGCAGTACTTC. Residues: CASSPPGQAYEQYF.

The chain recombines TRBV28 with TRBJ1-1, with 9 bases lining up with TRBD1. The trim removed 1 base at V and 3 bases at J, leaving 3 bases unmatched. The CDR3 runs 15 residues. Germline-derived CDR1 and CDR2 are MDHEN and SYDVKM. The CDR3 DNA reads TGTGCCAGCAGTTTATCCAACAGGGGGCACACTGAAGCTTTCTTT. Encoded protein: CASSLSNRGHTEAFF.

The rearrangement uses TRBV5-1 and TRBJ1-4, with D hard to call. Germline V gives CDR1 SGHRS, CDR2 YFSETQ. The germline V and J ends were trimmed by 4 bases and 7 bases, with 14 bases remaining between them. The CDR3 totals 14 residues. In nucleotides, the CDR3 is TGCGCCAGCAGCAGCGGCTCCCCAGGTGAAAAACTGTTTTTT. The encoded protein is CASSSGSPGEKLFF.